This is a list of T cell receptor beta chains from one sample in a study of neurological immune-mediated disorders. TCRdb re-called the 5' RACE reads with MiXCR, one entry per CDR3 protein. The repertoire includes approximately 70,000 distinct CDR3 sequences, roughly a tenth of them detected once, and approximately 9.6% sits in the top ten. Material: PBMCs. The receptors stem from a man in his thirties or forties in good health. Both conserved end residues are part of each CDR3. The D gene is left open where the match is weak. Clone size, where shown, is once, few, many, or a class for clones that have expanded.

size: many; V: TRBV12-3/TRBV12-4; D: NA; J: TRBJ2-3; length: 15; DNA: TGTGCCAGCACCCTGGGGCAGGGAGGCACAGATACGCAGTATTTT; CDR3: CASTLGQGGTDTQYF
size: many; V: TRBV7-8; D: TRBD2; J: TRBJ2-2; length: 16; DNA: TGTGCCAGCAGCGAAGGAAGCGGGAGGGACACCGGGGAGCTGTTTTTT; CDR3: CASSEGSGRDTGELFF
size: many; V: TRBV29-1; D: NA; J: TRBJ1-3; length: 15; DNA: TGCAGCGTTGAAACAGGGAGTAACTCTGGAAACACCATATATTTT; CDR3: CSVETGSNSGNTIYF
size: many; V: TRBV7-2; D: TRBD1; J: TRBJ2-5; length: 14; DNA: TGTGCCAGCAGCTTTGACAGGGGGCTGGAGACCCAGTACTTC; CDR3: CASSFDRGLETQYF
size: many; V: TRBV12-3/TRBV12-4; D: TRBD1; J: TRBJ2-1; length: 17; DNA: TGTGCCAGCAGTGCCTCCGGTGGGACAGGGTTTATGAATGAGCAGTTCTTC; CDR3: CASSASGGTGFMNEQFF
size: few; V: TRBV5-1; D: NA; J: TRBJ2-1; length: 14; DNA: TGCGCCAGCAGTATTTCGACCTCCTACAATGAGCAGTTCTTC; CDR3: CASSISTSYNEQFF
size: NA; V: TRBV6-4; D: NA; J: TRBJ2-3; length: 16; DNA: TGTGCCAGCAGTGACTCGGGCAGGAGTGGGACAGATACGCAGTATTTT; CDR3: CASSDSGRSGTDTQYF
size: many; V: TRBV20-1; D: TRBD1; J: TRBJ1-4; length: 15; DNA: TGCAGTGCTAGCGGTGAACAGGGGGCTGGTGAAAAACTGTTTTTT; CDR3: CSASGEQGAGEKLFF
size: many; V: TRBV9; D: NA; J: TRBJ1-6; length: 13; DNA: TGTGCCAGCAGCCCCCTGGCGAGCTCACCCCTCCACTTT; CDR3: CASSPLASSPLHF
size: NA; V: TRBV4-1; D: TRBD1; J: TRBJ2-7; length: 16; DNA: TGCGCCAGCAGCCAAGAATGGCCAGGGGGTACCTACGAGCAGTACTTC; CDR3: CASSQEWPGGTYEQYF
size: few; V: TRBV18; D: NA; J: TRBJ2-5; length: 15; DNA: TGTGCCAGCTCACCACTCCCGGACCACAGGGAGACCCAGTACTTC; CDR3: CASSPLPDHRETQYF
size: NA; V: TRBV7-9; D: NA; J: TRBJ2-1; length: 15; DNA: TGTGCCAGCAGCCCGCCGGGACTTCTTTCCAATGAGCAGTTCTTC; CDR3: CASSPPGLLSNEQFF
size: few; V: TRBV7-6; D: NA; J: TRBJ1-3; length: 14; DNA: TGTGCCAGCAGCTTACCCGACTTCGGAAACACCATATATTTT; CDR3: CASSLPDFGNTIYF
size: many; V: TRBV24-1; D: NA; J: TRBJ2-2; length: 14; DNA: TGTGCCACCAGGGAGAGCGCGAACACCGGGGAGCTGTTTTTT; CDR3: CATRESANTGELFF
size: many; V: TRBV9; D: NA; J: TRBJ1-1; length: 15; DNA: TGTGCCAGCAGCGTAGAGCCAGGATCGAACACTGAAGCTTTCTTT; CDR3: CASSVEPGSNTEAFF
size: many; V: TRBV19; D: TRBD1; J: TRBJ2-7; length: 14; DNA: TGTGCCAGTAAACAGCCCGGGACAGGAAGCGAGCAGTACTTC; CDR3: CASKQPGTGSEQYF
size: many; V: TRBV4-1; D: TRBD1; J: TRBJ2-2; length: 16; DNA: TGCGCCAGCAGCCAAGCCGGGACAGGGTTCCCCGGGGAGCTGTTTTTT; CDR3: CASSQAGTGFPGELFF
size: many; V: TRBV5-1; D: NA; J: TRBJ1-5; length: 15; DNA: TGCGCCAGCAGCTTGGAGGGGGGGTCCCATCAGCCCCAGCATTTT; CDR3: CASSLEGGSHQPQHF
size: many; V: TRBV20-1; D: NA; J: TRBJ2-1; length: 13; DNA: TGCAGTGCTATAGGGGACTCCTACAATGAGCAGTTCTTC; CDR3: CSAIGDSYNEQFF
size: many; V: TRBV6-4; D: NA; J: TRBJ2-3; length: 13; DNA: TGTGCCAGCAGTGACAGGGCCACAGATACGCAGTATTTT; CDR3: CASSDRATDTQYF
size: many; V: TRBV7-8; D: NA; J: TRBJ2-3; length: 17; DNA: TGTGCCAGCAACTTAGGGAGACAGCTATTATTCACAGATACGCAGTATTTT; CDR3: CASNLGRQLLFTDTQYF
size: many; V: TRBV20-1; D: NA; J: TRBJ2-7; length: 14; DNA: TGCAGTGCTAGGGGGGAGCGAGTGGACTACGAGCAGTACTTC; CDR3: CSARGERVDYEQYF
size: many; V: TRBV7-2; D: TRBD2; J: TRBJ2-7; length: 18; DNA: TGTGCCAGCAGCATAAGGGGTGGAGGAGCGGGAGCCCACTACGAGCAGTACTTC; CDR3: CASSIRGGGAGAHYEQYF
size: many; V: TRBV2; D: NA; J: TRBJ2-5; length: 13; DNA: TGTGCCAGCAGTGAACAAGGTAGAGAGACCCAGTACTTC; CDR3: CASSEQGRETQYF
size: many; V: TRBV7-9; D: TRBD2; J: TRBJ2-5; length: 15; DNA: TGTGCCAGCAGCTTAGGGACTAGCGGACAAGGGACCCAGTACTTC; CDR3: CASSLGTSGQGTQYF
size: many; V: TRBV18; D: NA; J: TRBJ2-7; length: 13; DNA: TGTGCCAGCTCACTAGGACGGGGCGACGAGCAGTACTTC; CDR3: CASSLGRGDEQYF
size: many; V: TRBV28; D: NA; J: TRBJ2-7; length: 16; DNA: TGTGCCAGCAGTTTATTGGGGGCTAAGAGGTCCTACGAGCAGTACTTC; CDR3: CASSLLGAKRSYEQYF
size: many; V: TRBV10-2; D: TRBD1; J: TRBJ1-5; length: 14; DNA: TGCGCCAGCAGTGTGTCAGGGGGCGCTCAGCCCCAGCATTTT; CDR3: CASSVSGGAQPQHF
size: many; V: TRBV5-1; D: NA; J: TRBJ1-1; length: 14; DNA: TGCGCCAGCAGCTTAGCAGGGGCGTACACTGAAGCTTTCTTT; CDR3: CASSLAGAYTEAFF
size: few; V: TRBV28; D: TRBD2; J: TRBJ2-5; length: 13; DNA: TGTGCCAGCAGTTCCAGGGAGGGGGAGACCCAGTACTTC; CDR3: CASSSREGETQYF
size: many; V: TRBV29-1; D: TRBD1; J: TRBJ2-7; length: 11; DNA: TGCAGCGTCACCACAGGGGCCGAGCAGTACTTC; CDR3: CSVTTGAEQYF
size: many; V: TRBV6-1; D: NA; J: TRBJ1-1; length: 13; DNA: TGTGCCAGCAGGGCCACCGGAGGATATGAAGCTTTCTTT; CDR3: CASRATGGYEAFF
size: many; V: TRBV3-1; D: TRBD2; J: TRBJ2-1; length: 15; DNA: TGTGCCAGCAGCCCCGGGACTAACTCCTACAATGAGCAGTTCTTC; CDR3: CASSPGTNSYNEQFF
size: many; V: TRBV7-9; D: TRBD1; J: TRBJ1-4; length: 16; DNA: TGTGCCAGCAGCGCCCTGGGGACAGCGGATAATGAAAAACTGTTTTTT; CDR3: CASSALGTADNEKLFF
size: many; V: TRBV20-1; D: NA; J: TRBJ1-4; length: 14; DNA: TGCAGTGTCACCACAGGGACCACTAATGAAAAACTGTTTTTT; CDR3: CSVTTGTTNEKLFF